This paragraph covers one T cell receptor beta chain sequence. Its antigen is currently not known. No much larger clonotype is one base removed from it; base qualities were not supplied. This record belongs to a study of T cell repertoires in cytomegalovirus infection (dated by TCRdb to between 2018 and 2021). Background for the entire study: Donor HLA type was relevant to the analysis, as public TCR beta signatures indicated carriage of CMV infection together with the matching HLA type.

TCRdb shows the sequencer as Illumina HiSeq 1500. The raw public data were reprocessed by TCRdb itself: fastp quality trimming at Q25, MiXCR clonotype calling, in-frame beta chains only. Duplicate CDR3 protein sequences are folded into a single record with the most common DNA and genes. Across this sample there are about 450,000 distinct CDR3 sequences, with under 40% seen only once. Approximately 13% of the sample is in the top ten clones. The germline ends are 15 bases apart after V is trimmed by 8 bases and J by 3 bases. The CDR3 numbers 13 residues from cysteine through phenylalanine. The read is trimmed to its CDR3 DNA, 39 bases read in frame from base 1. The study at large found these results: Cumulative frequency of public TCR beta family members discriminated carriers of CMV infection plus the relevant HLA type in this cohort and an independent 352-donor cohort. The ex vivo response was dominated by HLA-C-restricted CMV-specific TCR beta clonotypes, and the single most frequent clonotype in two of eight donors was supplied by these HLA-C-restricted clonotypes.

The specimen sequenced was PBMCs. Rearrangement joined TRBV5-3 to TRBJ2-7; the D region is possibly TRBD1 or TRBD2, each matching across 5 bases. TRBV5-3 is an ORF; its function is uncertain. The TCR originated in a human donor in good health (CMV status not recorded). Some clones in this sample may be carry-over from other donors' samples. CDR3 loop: CASSRRDDYEQYF. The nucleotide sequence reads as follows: TGTGCCAGCAGCCGCCGGGACGACTACGAGCAGTACTTC.